These T cell receptor beta chains were read from a single sample in a study of blood T cell repertoires in COVID-19. The assay was immunoSEQ multiplex PCR, and TCRdb's table has in-frame clones only and misses some. The top ten clones hold over 5% of a sample with some 150,000 clones, more than 85% of them seen once. The sample consisted of peripheral blood. Receptors originate from a human donor in a cohort sampled during active COVID-19. CDR3s include the opening cysteine and the closing phenylalanine or tryptophan. D genes are given only for firm matches. Clone size is not always given. Where it is, it says once, few, many or a class for expanded clones.

D | J | V | size | CDR3 | DNA
TRBD1 | TRBJ1-1 | TRBV7-3 | . | CASSSPGTGDNTEAFF | TGTGCCAGCAGCTCTCCCGGGACAGGGGATAACACTGAAGCTTTCTTT
. | TRBJ2-2 | TRBV18 | . | CASSPNEVSGELFF | TGTGCCAGCTCACCAAATGAGGTTTCCGGGGAGCTGTTTTTT
. | TRBJ2-7 | TRBV4-1 | . | CASGASSYEQYF | TGCGCCAGCGGGGCTAGCTCCTACGAGCAGTACTTC
TRBD2 | TRBJ2-7 | TRBV5-1 | once | CASSAGAPGGALTKRAQYEQYF | TGCGCCAGCAGCGCTGGGGCCCCGGGGGGGGCGCTGACAAAGCGGGCCCAATACGAGCAGTACTTC
TRBD2 | TRBJ2-1 | TRBV4-1 | . | CASSQGSLESGGIRQQFF | TGCGCCAGCAGCCAAGGATCCCTCGAGAGCGGGGGTATTAGGCAGCAGTTCTTC
. | TRBJ1-6 | TRBV24-1 | . | CATSEQLRGYSPLHF | TGTGCCACCAGTGAACAACTACGGGGGTATTCACCCCTCCACTTT
TRBD1 | TRBJ2-2 | TRBV10-2 | few | CASRETGGGNTGELFF | TGCGCCAGCAGGGAGACAGGGGGCGGGAACACCGGGGAGCTGTTTTTT
TRBD1 | TRBJ1-6 | TRBV5-1 | . | CASSRGLGQGASYIADSPLHF | TGCGCCAGCAGCCGGGGATTGGGACAGGGGGCGAGTTATATTGCGGATTCACCCCTCCACTTT
. | TRBJ1-4 | TRBV19 | once | CASSIDAGLEKLFF | TGTGCCAGTAGTATAGATGCAGGGTTAGAAAAACTGTTTTTT
. | TRBJ2-1 | TRBV7-9 | few | CASSSRRSRGRENNEQFF | TGTGCCAGCAGCTCAAGGAGGTCGCGCGGGCGAGAAAATAATGAGCAGTTCTTC
TRBD1 | TRBJ2-3 | TRBV27 | . | CASSFGDRGRGTDTQYF | TGTGCCAGCAGTTTCGGGGACAGGGGGCGCGGCACAGATACGCAGTATTTT
TRBD2 | TRBJ2-3 | TRBV19 | . | CASSRTSGTSGGATTDTQYF | TGTGCCAGTAGCCGCACGTCCGGGACTAGCGGGGGGGCCACCACAGATACGCAGTATTTT
TRBD1 | TRBJ1-1 | TRBV7-9 | . | CASSLEGQRVEAFF | TGTGCCAGCAGCTTAGAGGGACAGAGAGTTGAAGCTTTCTTT
TRBD1 | TRBJ2-1 | TRBV29-1 | . | CSVERGRYNEQFF | TGCAGCGTTGAAAGGGGGCGGTACAATGAGCAGTTCTTC
. | TRBJ2-7 | TRBV6-1 | once | CASSATGPGRFGAYEQYF | TGTGCCAGCAGTGCGACTGGGCCAGGGCGGTTTGGTGCCTACGAGCAGTACTTC
. | TRBJ2-3 | TRBV27 | . | CASSLLQADTQYF | TGTGCCAGCAGTTTATTGCAGGCAGATACGCAGTATTTT
. | TRBJ1-1 | TRBV28 | . | CASRFKMDWNTEAFF | TGTGCCAGCAGATTTAAAATGGACTGGAACACTGAAGCTTTCTTT
TRBD2 | TRBJ2-3 | TRBV9 | few | CASSEGLAGGKVADTQYF | TGTGCCAGCAGCGAGGGACTAGCGGGAGGTAAGGTGGCAGATACGCAGTATTTT
TRBD2 | TRBJ2-1 | TRBV7-3 | . | CASSLTGVSGRKPRGYNEQFF | TGTGCCAGCAGCTTAACTGGGGTTAGCGGGAGGAAACCTAGGGGGTACAATGAGCAGTTCTTC
. | TRBJ2-3 | TRBV5-6 | . | CASSLLGSGTDTQYF | TGTGCCAGCAGCTTACTAGGGTCTGGCACAGATACGCAGTATTTT
TRBD2 | TRBJ2-3 | TRBV7-2 | once | CASSPRSGGAGDTQYF | TGTGCCAGCAGCCCCCGAAGCGGGGGGGCGGGGGATACGCAGTATTTT
TRBD2 | TRBJ2-1 | TRBV10-1 | once | CASSESRGSGSSYNEQFF | TGCGCCAGCAGTGAGTCTCGGGGTAGCGGGAGCTCCTACAATGAGCAGTTCTTC